The 5 T cell receptor beta chains listed next were all sequenced from one sample in a study of blood T cells in healthy people across ages. Together with a sample-barcoded 5' primer, a J-beta primer mix was included in a second PCR lasting roughly 6 to 12 cycles. TCRdb itself ran the 5' RACE reads through MiXCR, one entry per CDR3 protein. Found here are about 570,000 distinct CDR3 sequences, 25% to 30% of them singletons; the top ten hold under 20%. Sequencing was carried out using blood. The receptor source for this set is a woman aged 70-85 years in good health.

In this sample, this clonotype turned up a few times. This chain connects TRBV6-5 to TRBJ1-5, with D perhaps TRBD1 (5 bases). The V gene lost 6 bases and the J gene lost 5 bases, with 17 bases spanning the gap. CDR3 length: 15 residues. Germline V gene lookup returns CDR1 MNHEY and CDR2 SVGAGI. For the CDR3, the DNA is TGTGCCAGCAGCCCCGGAAGGGGTTTCGATCAGCCCCAGCATTTT. This sequence encodes CASSPGRGFDQPQHF.

This clonotype was counted between two and nine times. CDR3 region: CASSLGIGRGTDTQYF. The CDR3 region has the DNA TGTGCCAGCAGCTTAGGCATAGGCAGGGGCACAGATACGCAGTATTTT. The chain has TRBV7-6 and TRBJ2-3; the D gene is possibly TRBD1 (5 bases). Germline V gene lookup returns CDR1 SGHVS and CDR2 FNYEAQ. The CDR3 runs to 16 residues. V lost 1 base and J lost 1, with 12 bases in between.

This clonotype was observed a handful of times. The rearrangement joins TRBV7-6 to TRBJ2-5, with 7 bases matching TRBD1. CDR1 and CDR2 from the germline V gene are SGHVS and FNYEAQ. V shed 3 bases and J 5 bases; nucleotides not matched to a gene: 9. This CDR3 is built from 15 residues. In DNA, the CDR3 is TGTGCCAGCAGCTTGCGCGACAGGGTGGGGGAGACCCAGTACTTC. This sequence encodes CASSLRDRVGETQYF.

V gene TRBV6-4 combines with J gene TRBJ2-3, with TRBD2 matching over 8 bases. Trimming removed 3 bases from V and 4 bases from J; junction bases left unmatched: 6. The CDR3 is made up of 15 amino acids. Germline V CDR1 and CDR2: MRHNA, SNTAGT. The DNA of the CDR3 is TGTGCCAGCAGTGATCGGGGGGGGCCTTCAGATACGCAGTATTTT. It yields the protein CASSDRGGPSDTQYF.

V is TRBV7-8 and J is TRBJ1-4, with a tentative D call TRBD1 (6 bases). The CDR3 has 14 residues. Germline CDR1 SGHVS, CDR2 FQNEAQ. Trimming took 5 bases from V and 6 from J, leaving 13 bases between them. CDR3 in DNA: TGTGCCAGCAGCGGGGGCCTTAGGCATGAAAAACTGTTTTTT. Amino acids: CASSGGLRHEKLFF.